This TCR beta chain was identified during a study of blood T cell repertoires in COVID-19. Study at large: Acute-phase and convalescent COVID-19 samples originated in the United States, Italy and Spain. Nucleic acid was either cDNA or gDNA, and it came from T cells, B-cell-depleted T cells, or PBMCs.

Authors' processing steps: The authors estimated nucleated cell counts from reference gene primer amplification. TCRdb's copy holds only in-frame clones and misses some; the assay was immunoSEQ multiplex PCR. V, J and clone size are taken as reported in that table, and D and trimming were inferred from the DNA itself. The sample holds some 270,000 clones, around 89% seen once. The CDR3 length is 10 residues. In germline, CDR1 is SGHTA, CDR2 FQGNSA. The V end lost 7 bases, the J end lost 10 bases, and 8 bases lay between the germline ends. The sample taken for sequencing was peripheral blood. This TCR was recovered from a young man with acute or convalescent COVID-19. This sequence joins TRBV7-2 and TRBJ2-1; no definite D call. The CDR3 loop is CASILYEQFF. CDR3 nucleotides: TGTGCCAGCATTCTCTACGAGCAGTTCTTC.